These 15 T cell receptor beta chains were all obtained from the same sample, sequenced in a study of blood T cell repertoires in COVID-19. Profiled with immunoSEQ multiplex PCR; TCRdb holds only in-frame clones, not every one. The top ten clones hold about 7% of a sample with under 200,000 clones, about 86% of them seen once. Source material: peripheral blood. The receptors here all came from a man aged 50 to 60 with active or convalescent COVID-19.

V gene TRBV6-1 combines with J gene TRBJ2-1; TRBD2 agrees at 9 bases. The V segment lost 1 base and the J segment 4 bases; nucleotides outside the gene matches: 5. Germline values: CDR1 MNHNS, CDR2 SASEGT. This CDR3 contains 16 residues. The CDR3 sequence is CASSEGLAGIYNEQFF. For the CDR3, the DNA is TGTGCCAGCAGTGAAGGGCTAGCGGGGATTTACAATGAGCAGTTCTTC.

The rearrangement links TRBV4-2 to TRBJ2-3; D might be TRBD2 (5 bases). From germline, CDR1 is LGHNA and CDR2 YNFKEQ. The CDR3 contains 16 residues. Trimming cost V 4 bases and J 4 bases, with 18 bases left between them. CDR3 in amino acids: CASSPLTRGFSDTQYF. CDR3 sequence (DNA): TGTGCCAGCAGCCCCCTCACCAGAGGGTTTTCAGATACGCAGTATTTT.

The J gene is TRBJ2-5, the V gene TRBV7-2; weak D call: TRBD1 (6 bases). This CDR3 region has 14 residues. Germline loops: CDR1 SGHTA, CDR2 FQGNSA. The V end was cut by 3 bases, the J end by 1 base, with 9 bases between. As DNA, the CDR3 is TGTGCCAGCAGCTTCGGGACAACCCAAGAGACCCAGTACTTC. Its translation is CASSFGTTQETQYF. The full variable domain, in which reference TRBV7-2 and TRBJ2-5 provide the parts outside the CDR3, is GAGVSQSPSNKVTEKGKDVELRCDPISGHTALYWYRQSLGQGLEFLIYFQGNSAPDKSGLPSDRFSAERTGGSVSTLTIQRTQQEDSAVYLCASSFGTTQETQYFGPGTRLLVL.

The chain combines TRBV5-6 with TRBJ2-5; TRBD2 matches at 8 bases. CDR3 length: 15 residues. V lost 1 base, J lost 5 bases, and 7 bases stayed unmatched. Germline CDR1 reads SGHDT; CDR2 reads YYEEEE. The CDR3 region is CASSLTSGGGETQYF. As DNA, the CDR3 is TGTGCCAGCAGCTTGACCAGCGGGGGAGGGGAGACCCAGTACTTC.

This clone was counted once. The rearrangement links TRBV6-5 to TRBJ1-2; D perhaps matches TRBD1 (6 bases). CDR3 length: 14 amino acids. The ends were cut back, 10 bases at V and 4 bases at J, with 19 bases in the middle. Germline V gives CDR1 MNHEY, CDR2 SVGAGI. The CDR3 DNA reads TGTGCCACCAAGAGGGGGTCTCGAGGCTATGGCTACACCTTC. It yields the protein CATKRGSRGYGYTF.

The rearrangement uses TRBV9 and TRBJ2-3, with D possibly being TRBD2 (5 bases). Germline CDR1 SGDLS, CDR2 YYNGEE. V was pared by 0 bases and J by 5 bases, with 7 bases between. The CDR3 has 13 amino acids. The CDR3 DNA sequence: TGTGCCAGCAGCGTAGAGGGAGTAGATACGCAGTATTTT. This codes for CASSVEGVDTQYF.

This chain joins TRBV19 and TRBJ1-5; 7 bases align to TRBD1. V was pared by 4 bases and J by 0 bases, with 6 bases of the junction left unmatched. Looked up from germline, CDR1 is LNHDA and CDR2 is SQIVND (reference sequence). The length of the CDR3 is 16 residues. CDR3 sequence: CASSKNRGNSNQPQHF. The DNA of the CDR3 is TGTGCCAGTAGTAAAAACAGGGGCAATAGCAATCAGCCCCAGCATTTT.

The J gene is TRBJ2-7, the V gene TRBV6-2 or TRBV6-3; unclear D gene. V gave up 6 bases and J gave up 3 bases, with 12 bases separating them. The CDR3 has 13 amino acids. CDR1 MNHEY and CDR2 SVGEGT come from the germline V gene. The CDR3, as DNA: TGTGCCAGCAGCCAGGCCCGGGTCTACGAGCAGTACTTC. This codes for CASSQARVYEQYF.

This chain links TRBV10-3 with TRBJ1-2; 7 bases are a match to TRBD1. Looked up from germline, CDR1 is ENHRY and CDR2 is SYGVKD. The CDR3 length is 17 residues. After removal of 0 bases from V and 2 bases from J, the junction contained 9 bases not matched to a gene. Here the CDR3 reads CAISESKAGGPNYGYTF. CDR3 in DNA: TGTGCCATCAGTGAGTCAAAGGCAGGGGGACCCAACTATGGCTACACCTTC.

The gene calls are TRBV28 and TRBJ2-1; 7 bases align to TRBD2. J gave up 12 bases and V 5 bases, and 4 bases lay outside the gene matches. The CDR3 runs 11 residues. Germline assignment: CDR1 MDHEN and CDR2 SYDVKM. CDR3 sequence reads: CASSPGGGQFF. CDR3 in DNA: TGTGCCAGCAGTCCTGGCGGGGGGCAGTTCTTC.

The CDR3 loop is CASRTQVAEAFF. For the CDR3, the DNA is TGTGCCAGCAGGACACAGGTTGCTGAAGCTTTCTTT. The rearrangement joins TRBV12-3 or TRBV12-4 to TRBJ1-1; D is possibly TRBD1 (5 bases). The CDR3 has 12 amino acids. With 6 bases removed from V and 6 bases from J, the gap between germline ends came to 11 bases.

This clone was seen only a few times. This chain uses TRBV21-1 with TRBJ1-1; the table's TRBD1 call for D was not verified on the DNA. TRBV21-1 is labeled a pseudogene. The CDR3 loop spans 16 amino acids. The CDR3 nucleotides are TGTGCCAGCAGCATCCGGGACAGGGTAATGAACACTGAAGCTTTCTTT. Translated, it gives CASSIRDRVMNTEAFF.

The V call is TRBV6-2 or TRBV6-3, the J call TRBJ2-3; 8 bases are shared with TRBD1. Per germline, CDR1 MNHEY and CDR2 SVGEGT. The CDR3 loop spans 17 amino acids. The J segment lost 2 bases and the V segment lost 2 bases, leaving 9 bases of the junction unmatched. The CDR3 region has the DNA TGTGCCAGCAGTTACACTCAAGGACAGGGAAACACAGATACGCAGTATTTT. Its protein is CASSYTQGQGNTDTQYF.

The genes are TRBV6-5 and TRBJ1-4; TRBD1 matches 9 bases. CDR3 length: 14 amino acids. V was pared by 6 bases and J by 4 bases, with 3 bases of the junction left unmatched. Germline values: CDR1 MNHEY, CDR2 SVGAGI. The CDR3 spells CASRSGQGNEKLFF. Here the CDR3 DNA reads TGTGCCAGCAGGTCGGGACAGGGTAATGAAAAACTGTTTTTT.

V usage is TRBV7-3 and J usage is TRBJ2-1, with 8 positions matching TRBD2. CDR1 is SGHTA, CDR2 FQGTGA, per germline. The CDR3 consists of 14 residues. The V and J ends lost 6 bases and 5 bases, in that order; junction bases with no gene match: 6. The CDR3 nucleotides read TGTGCCAGCAGACGAACTAGCGGCCACAATGAGCAGTTCTTC. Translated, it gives CASRRTSGHNEQFF.